This is a list of T cell receptor beta chains from one sample in a study of OX40 agonist ivuxolimab in advanced cancers. The assay was immunoSEQ multiplex PCR, and TCRdb's table has in-frame clones only and misses some. The table has several thousand clones, 75% to 90% seen once. The sequencing here drew on CD4+ or CD8+ T cells sorted from blood, taken in a trial of the OX40 agonist ivuxolimab. Receptor source: an adult with an advanced solid tumor such as melanoma, head and neck, liver or kidney cancer. CDR3s include the opening cysteine and the closing phenylalanine or tryptophan. The D gene is left open where the match is weak. A row's size may be missing; if present it is once, few, many or a size class.

size,D,J,V,CDR3,DNA
.,.,TRBJ1-5,TRBV6-5,CASSPGGEYQPQHF,TGTGCCAGCAGTCCGGGGGGTGAGTATCAGCCCCAGCATTTT
few,.,TRBJ1-6,TRBV7-6,CASSPAENSPLHF,TGTGCCAGCAGCCCCGCAGAAAATTCACCCCTCCACTTT
.,TRBD2,TRBJ2-1,TRBV19,CASSNPYGSSGDYNEQFF,TGTGCCAGTAGTAATCCATATGGGTCTAGCGGGGACTACAATGAGCAGTTCTTC
.,TRBD1,TRBJ2-7,TRBV7-3,CASSSLRTGGREQYF,TGTGCCAGCAGCTCCCTTAGGACAGGGGGCAGGGAGCAGTACTTC
.,.,TRBJ2-3,TRBV4-2,CASSQDGRGTDTQYF,TGTGCCAGCAGCCAAGACGGCAGGGGCACAGATACGCAGTATTTT
.,TRBD1,TRBJ2-3,TRBV19,CATRGPTDTQYF,TGTGCCACGAGGGGGCCGACAGATACGCAGTATTTT
.,.,TRBJ2-1,TRBV6-6,CASRLEVEQFF,TGTGCCAGCCGCCTAGAGGTTGAGCAGTTCTTC
.,.,TRBJ2-7,TRBV7-9,CASSTGGHYEQYF,TGTGCCAGCAGTACTGGGGGACACTACGAGCAGTACTTC
.,TRBD1,TRBJ1-4,TRBV2,CASSRSGGQGARNNEKLFF,TGTGCCAGCAGTCGAAGCGGGGGACAGGGGGCGCGGAATAATGAAAAACTGTTTTTT
.,TRBD1,TRBJ2-7,TRBV5-1,CASSGDSAGYEQYF,TGCGCCAGCAGCGGGGACAGTGCTGGCTACGAGCAGTACTTC
.,.,TRBJ1-1,TRBV4-1,CASSQGSGNTEAFF,TGCGCCAGCAGCCAAGGAAGCGGGAACACTGAAGCTTTCTTT
.,TRBD1,TRBJ2-7,TRBV7-6,CASSTGTGIYEQYF,TGTGCCAGCAGCACGGGGACAGGGATCTACGAGCAGTACTTC
few,TRBD1,TRBJ2-1,TRBV2,CASSEGDSSYNEQFF,TGTGCCAGCAGTGAGGGGGACAGTTCTTACAATGAGCAGTTCTTC
.,.,TRBJ1-5,TRBV6-5,CASSYGDTGPQHF,TGTGCCAGCAGTTACGGTGACACGGGGCCCCAGCATTTT
.,.,TRBJ1-5,TRBV6-6,CASSYLIDNQPQHF,TGTGCCAGCAGTTACTTGATCGATAATCAGCCCCAGCATTTT
.,.,TRBJ2-1,TRBV11-2,CASSLEGWEQFF,TGTGCCAGCAGCTTGGAAGGCTGGGAGCAGTTCTTC
.,TRBD2,TRBJ2-3,TRBV27,CASSPGLAGRFTDTQYF,TGTGCCAGCAGTCCCGGACTAGCGGGGCGCTTCACAGATACGCAGTATTTT
.,TRBD1,TRBJ1-2,TRBV4-1,CASSQGTGVLSYYGYTF,TGCGCCAGCAGCCAAGGGACAGGGGTTCTGTCTTACTATGGCTACACCTTC
.,.,TRBJ2-1,TRBV5-1,CASSSGTDWPEQFF,TGCGCCAGCAGCTCCGGGACTGATTGGCCCGAGCAGTTCTTC
.,.,TRBJ2-7,TRBV9,CASSRDHYEQYF,TGTGCCAGCAGCCGGGACCACTACGAGCAGTACTTC
.,.,TRBJ1-1,TRBV11-2,CASSLRVWAEAFF,TGTGCCAGCAGCTTGAGGGTGTGGGCTGAAGCTTTCTTT
.,.,TRBJ1-2,TRBV4-1,CASSQEWAPAGTYGYTF,TGCGCCAGCAGCCAAGAATGGGCCCCGGCAGGGACCTATGGCTACACCTTC
.,.,TRBJ1-1,TRBV19,CASTVGGGTEAFF,TGTGCCAGTACCGTGGGAGGGGGCACTGAAGCTTTCTTT
.,.,TRBJ2-3,TRBV10-3,CAISESGQGVRGTQYF,TGTGCCATCAGTGAGTCAGGACAAGGGGTTCGTGGTACGCAGTATTTT
.,.,TRBJ1-2,TRBV11-2,CASSLPGTPGGDGYTF,TGTGCCAGCAGCTTGCCCGGGACCCCCGGGGGGGATGGCTACACCTTC
.,TRBD1,TRBJ2-1,TRBV7-6,CASSIGQGATSSYNEQFF,TGTGCCAGCAGCATTGGACAGGGCGCTACGAGCTCCTACAATGAGCAGTTCTTC
.,TRBD1,TRBJ2-7,TRBV6-1,CASSEWTGASYEQYF,TGTGCCAGCAGTGAATGGACAGGGGCCTCCTACGAGCAGTACTTC
once,.,TRBJ2-7,TRBV19,CASSINILSIYEQYF,TGTGCCAGTAGTATCAACATATTATCTATCTACGAGCAGTACTTC
.,.,TRBJ1-3,TRBV19,CASTPGAGSGNTIYF,TGTGCCAGTACCCCCGGGGCAGGCTCTGGAAACACCATATATTTT
.,TRBD2,TRBJ2-7,TRBV15,CATSRDLAGGGEQYF,TGTGCCACCAGCAGAGATCTAGCGGGGGGTGGTGAGCAGTACTTC
.,.,TRBJ1-5,TRBV4-1,CASSPTDSNQPQHF,TGCGCCAGCAGCCCGACAGATAGCAATCAGCCCCAGCATTTT
medium-sized,TRBD1,TRBJ2-1,TRBV7-9,CASRTGQGANEQFF,TGTGCCAGCAGAACAGGCCAGGGGGCCAATGAGCAGTTCTTC
.,.,TRBJ1-2,TRBV5-1,CASSLSGPAYGYTF,TGCGCCAGCAGCTTGTCCGGTCCGGCTTATGGCTACACCTTC
.,TRBD1,TRBJ1-2,TRBV7-9,CASSPTNEGQGAYYGYTF,TGTGCCAGCAGCCCAACAAATGAGGGACAGGGGGCTTACTATGGCTACACCTTC
few,TRBD2,TRBJ2-5,TRBV11-1,CASSSKRGGYETQYF,TGTGCCAGCAGCTCAAAGCGGGGGGGCTATGAGACCCAGTACTTC
.,.,TRBJ1-6,TRBV27,CASSLGSANSPLHF,TGTGCCAGCAGTTTAGGTTCAGCAAATTCACCCCTCCACTTT
.,.,TRBJ1-3,TRBV2,CASYDSSGNTIYF,TGTGCCAGTTATGACAGCTCTGGAAACACCATATATTTT
.,.,TRBJ2-7,TRBV6-5,CASSYSWAGINEQYF,TGTGCCAGCAGTTACTCCTGGGCAGGGATTAACGAGCAGTACTTC
once,TRBD1,TRBJ2-7,TRBV2,CASSDPRDRGRREQYF,TGTGCCAGCAGTGATCCTCGGGACAGGGGAAGGCGCGAGCAGTACTTC
.,TRBD1,TRBJ1-1,TRBV7-9,CASSSRQGANTEAFF,TGTGCCAGCAGCTCACGACAGGGGGCGAACACTGAAGCTTTCTTT
.,.,TRBJ1-5,TRBV29-1,CSVRDGGSNQPQHF,TGCAGCGTTCGGGACGGGGGGAGCAATCAGCCCCAGCATTTT
.,.,TRBJ2-1,TRBV27,CASSLKQANEQFF,TGTGCCAGCAGTTTAAAGCAGGCAAATGAGCAGTTCTTC
once,TRBD2,TRBJ2-5,TRBV11-2,CASSSPGEGLQETQYF,TGTGCCAGCAGTTCGCCGGGGGAGGGTTTACAAGAGACCCAGTACTTC
.,.,TRBJ2-7,TRBV6-5,CASSYDMGSYEQYF,TGTGCCAGCAGTTACGACATGGGGTCCTACGAGCAGTACTTC
.,.,TRBJ2-3,TRBV9,CASGLRGLADTQYF,TGTGCCAGCGGACTTCGGGGGCTGGCAGATACGCAGTATTTT
.,TRBD1,TRBJ2-2,TRBV25-1,CASSVGTADTGELFF,TGTGCCAGCAGTGTCGGGACAGCGGACACCGGGGAGCTGTTTTTT
once,.,TRBJ1-4,TRBV6-1,CASSEWGGTNEKLFF,TGTGCCAGCAGTGAATGGGGTGGCACTAATGAAAAACTGTTTTTT
.,TRBD2,TRBJ2-7,TRBV7-6,CASSSKNAGDEQYF,TGTGCCAGCAGCTCCAAAAACGCGGGGGACGAGCAGTACTTC
few,.,TRBJ2-3,TRBV28,CASSFQATGTDTQYF,TGTGCCAGCAGTTTTCAGGCCACGGGCACAGATACGCAGTATTTT
.,.,TRBJ2-1,TRBV7-9,CASSPRAWDTSYNEQFF,TGTGCCAGCAGCCCCCGAGCTTGGGACACTTCATACAATGAGCAGTTCTTC
many,.,TRBJ1-5,TRBV30,CAWSVRSNQPQHF,TGTGCCTGGAGTGTAAGGTCCAATCAGCCCCAGCATTTT
.,.,TRBJ2-2,TRBV2,CASDREDTGELFF,TGTGCCAGCGACAGGGAGGACACCGGGGAGCTGTTTTTT